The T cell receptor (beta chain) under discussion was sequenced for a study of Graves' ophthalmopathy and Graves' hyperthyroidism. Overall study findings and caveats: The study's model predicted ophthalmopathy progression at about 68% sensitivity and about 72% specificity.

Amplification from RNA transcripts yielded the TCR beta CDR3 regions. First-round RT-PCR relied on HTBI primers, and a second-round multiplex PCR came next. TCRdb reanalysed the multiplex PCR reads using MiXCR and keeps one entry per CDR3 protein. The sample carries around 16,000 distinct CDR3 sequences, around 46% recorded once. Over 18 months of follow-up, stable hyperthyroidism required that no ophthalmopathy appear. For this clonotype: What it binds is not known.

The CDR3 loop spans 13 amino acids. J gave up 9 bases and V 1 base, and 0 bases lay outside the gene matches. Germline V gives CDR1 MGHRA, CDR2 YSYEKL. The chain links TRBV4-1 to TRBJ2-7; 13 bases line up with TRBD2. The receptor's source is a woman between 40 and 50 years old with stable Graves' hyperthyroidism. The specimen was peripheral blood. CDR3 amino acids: CASSQGTSGRQYF. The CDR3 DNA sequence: TGCGCCAGCAGCCAAGGGACTAGCGGGAGGCAGTACTTC.